Each of the 30 T cell receptor beta chains below was sequenced from the same sample in a study of blood T cell repertoires in COVID-19. Profiled with immunoSEQ multiplex PCR; TCRdb holds only in-frame clones, not every one. This sample has hundreds of thousands of clones, with around 82% found just once. Material for sequencing was peripheral blood. The receptors originated from an elderly man with acute or convalescent COVID-19.

This clone was seen only once. This chain joins TRBV7-9 and TRBJ1-4; the D is unclear. Germline CDR1 SEHNR, CDR2 FQNEAQ (reference sequence). The CDR3 length is 15 residues. V was clipped by 1 base and J by 4 bases, with 10 bases between them. The CDR3: CASSLDSGSNEKLFF. CDR3 nucleotides: TGTGCCAGCAGCTTAGATTCTGGGAGTAATGAAAAACTGTTTTTT.

This chain uses TRBV25-1 with TRBJ2-5, with TRBD2 matching 11 bases. The CDR3 contains 18 residues. Germline V gene sequence: CDR1 MGHDK, CDR2 SYGVNS. Trimming removed 2 bases from V and 4 bases from J; junction bases left unmatched: 12. In DNA form, the CDR3 reads TGTGCCAGCAGTGAACCGAAACTACTAGCGGGAGCCCCAGAGACCCAGTACTTC. It specifies CASSEPKLLAGAPETQYF.

CDR3 DNA: TGTGCCAGCAGCCAAGGGATAGCGGGAACAACAGATACGCAGTATTTT. This sequence encodes CASSQGIAGTTDTQYF. The J gene is TRBJ2-3, the V gene TRBV3-1 (or the pseudogene TRBV3-2), with TRBD2 matching over 8 bases. CDR1 LGHDT and CDR2 YNNKEL come from the germline V gene (reference sequence). The CDR3 runs to 16 residues. The ends lost 1 base at V and 3 bases at J; junction bases unmatched: 6.

The rearrangement uses TRBV11-2 and TRBJ1-5, with D uncertain. CDR3 length: 16 amino acids. Germline CDR1 SGHAT, CDR2 FQNNGV. V lost 1 base and J 0 bases, leaving 10 bases between the germline ends. CDR3 sequence (DNA): TGTGCCAGCAGCTTAGGGACGGGGAGTAGCAATCAGCCCCAGCATTTT. Its protein product is CASSLGTGSSNQPQHF. Full variable domain (missing parts from reference TRBV11-2 and TRBJ1-5): EAGVAQSPRYKIIEKRQSVAFWCNPISGHATLYWYQQILGQGPKLLIQFQNNGVVDDSQLPKDRFSAERLKGVDSTLKIQPAKLEDSAVYLCASSLGTGSSNQPQHFGDGTRLSIL.

This clone was seen only a few times. The chain uses TRBV7-9 and TRBJ2-7; D may be TRBD2 (6 bases). CDR3 size: 13 residues. V was shortened by 5 bases and J by 2 bases, with 10 bases between the two germline ends. The germline V gene encodes CDR1 SEHNR and CDR2 FQNEAQ (reference sequence). The CDR3 loop is CASSPRGTYEQYF. The CDR3 nucleotides read TGTGCCAGCAGCCCCCGGGGGACCTACGAGCAGTACTTC.

V is TRBV24-1 and J is TRBJ2-2; 7 bases match TRBD2. Germline CDR1 and CDR2: KGHDR and SFDVKD. This CDR3 has 16 amino acids. Unmatched junction bases numbered 8, after V lost 4 bases and J lost 4 bases. The CDR3 DNA is TGTGCCACCAGTGAGACGAGAGGGGAGGGCACCGGGGAGCTGTTTTTT. Translation gives CATSETRGEGTGELFF.

As for this clone: One junction end does not reproduce the germline sequence, and a read error may be involved. This sequence joins TRBV20-1 and TRBJ1-2, with 7 bases aligning to TRBD1. The CDR3 is made up of 8 amino acids. CDR1 DFQATT and CDR2 SNEGSKA come from the germline V gene (reference sequence). The DNA of the CDR3 is TGCAGTGCCCCAGGACAGGCGTTC. Its protein product is CSAPGQAF.

V gene TRBV2 combines with J gene TRBJ2-1, with 7 nucleotides matching TRBD1. The CDR3 consists of 17 residues. The germline V gene has CDR1 SNHLY and CDR2 FYNNEI. The ends lost 6 bases at V and 0 bases at J; junction bases unmatched: 11. The CDR3 spells CASRDGKQGSSYNEQFF. The CDR3, as DNA: TGTGCCAGCAGGGACGGTAAACAGGGGAGCTCCTACAATGAGCAGTTCTTC.

This chain's CDR3 is CASSFGDRVPFNEQFF. Here the CDR3 DNA reads TGTGCCAGCAGCTTCGGGGACAGGGTCCCTTTCAATGAGCAGTTCTTC. This chain connects TRBV7-7 to TRBJ2-1; 9 bases map to TRBD1. Germline V lookup: CDR1 SSHAT, CDR2 FNYEAQ (reference sequence). J gave up 6 bases and V 3 bases, and 9 bases lay outside the gene matches. There are 16 residues in the CDR3.

This chain connects TRBV4-1 to TRBJ2-7, with 9 bases matching TRBD1. The V gene end was trimmed by 4 bases and the J gene end by 6 bases; junction bases not matched to a gene: 16. This CDR3 comprises 17 residues. The germline V gene encodes CDR1 MGHRA and CDR2 YSYEKL. The CDR3 spells CASSLFNIGTGSLEQYF. CDR3 sequence (DNA): TGCGCCAGCAGCCTATTTAACATCGGGACAGGGTCCCTCGAGCAGTACTTC.

There are a few counts of this clone. The rearrangement uses TRBV19 and TRBJ1-2; 7 nucleotides agree with TRBD1. CDR1 is LNHDA and CDR2 is SQIVND in the germline V gene (reference sequence). V gave up 1 base and J gave up 2 bases; unmatched junction bases: 7. This CDR3 spans 16 amino acids. DNA for the CDR3: TGTGCCAGTAGTATAGGCGGACAGGCATCCAACTATGGCTACACCTTC. It is translated as CASSIGGQASNYGYTF. The whole variable domain, remainder taken from reference TRBV19 and TRBJ1-2, is DGGITQSPKYLFRKEGQNVTLSCEQNLNHDAMYWYRQDPGQGLRLIYYSQIVNDFQKGDIAEGYSVSREKKESFPLTVTSAQKNPTAFYLCASSIGGQASNYGYTFGSGTRLTVV.

CDR3 sequence: CASRLSGPGGNEQYF. Here the CDR3 DNA reads TGTGCCAGCAGACTCTCCGGGCCAGGGGGGAACGAGCAGTACTTC. The chain employs TRBV6-5 and TRBJ2-7; maybe TRBD1 (7 bases). CDR1 is MNHEY, CDR2 SVGAGI, per germline. The CDR3 is made up of 15 amino acids. V lost 6 bases and J 5 bases, leaving 20 bases between the germline ends.

V gene TRBV6-1 combines with J gene TRBJ2-3; no clear D gene. The length of the CDR3 is 16 residues. In germline, CDR1 is MNHNS, CDR2 SASEGT. V was cut by 3 bases and J by 3 bases, with 16 bases left in between. The chain's CDR3 is CASSDYSLERTDTQYF. The CDR3 bases are TGTGCCAGCAGTGATTATTCGTTGGAGCGAACAGATACGCAGTATTTT.

The chain joins TRBV5-1 to TRBJ2-1, with TRBD1 as a possible D gene (6 bases). V lost 4 bases to trimming and J lost 0 bases, with 11 bases between them. This CDR3 contains 15 residues. Germline V gene lookup returns CDR1 SGHRS and CDR2 YFSETQ. CDR3 sequence: CASSILDSSYNEQFF. CDR3 sequence (DNA): TGCGCCAGCAGCATCCTGGACAGCTCCTACAATGAGCAGTTCTTC.

The chain is built from TRBV25-1 and TRBJ1-2; TRBD1 is a possible D gene (5 bases). The CDR3 loop spans 12 amino acids. Between the trimmed V and J ends, which lost 8 bases and 6 bases, there was a span of 13 bases. Per germline, CDR1 MGHDK and CDR2 SYGVNS. CDR3 in DNA: TGTGCCAGCTTCCAGGGTGGCGATGGCTACACCTTC. It is translated as CASFQGGDGYTF.

The rearrangement links TRBV28 to TRBJ1-4; 7 nucleotides agree with TRBD1. The germline V gene has CDR1 MDHEN and CDR2 SYDVKM. This CDR3 has 15 residues. J gave up 7 bases and V 6 bases, and 11 bases lay outside the gene matches. The CDR3 protein is CASSNRQGGTEKLFF. The CDR3 coding sequence is TGTGCCAGCAGCAATAGACAGGGCGGAACTGAAAAACTGTTTTTT. Together with reference TRBV28 and TRBJ1-4, the CDR3 gives the full variable domain: DVKVTQSSRYLVKRTGEKVFLECVQDMDHENMFWYRQDPGLGLRLIYFSYDVKMKEKGDIPEGYSVSREKKERFSLILESASTNQTSMYLCASSNRQGGTEKLFFGSGTQLSVL.

The J gene is TRBJ1-4, the V gene TRBV7-6; 9 bases line up with TRBD1. The ends lost 1 base at V and 4 bases at J; junction bases unmatched: 1. CDR1 is SGHVS and CDR2 is FNYEAQ in the germline V gene. CDR3 size: 15 residues. CDR3 DNA sequence: TGTGCCAGCAGCTTAGGGACAGGGGTTAATGAAAAACTGTTTTTT. This gives the protein CASSLGTGVNEKLFF.

This clone was detected once. The chain recombines TRBV5-1 with TRBJ1-4, with D possibly matching TRBD1 (6 bases). CDR1 is SGHRS, CDR2 YFSETQ, per germline. The length of the CDR3 is 14 residues. V lost 3 bases and J 8 bases, leaving 14 bases between the germline ends. The CDR3 DNA reads TGCGCCAGCAGCTGGGCGGGGGGCGACGAAAAACTGTTTTTT. Translation gives CASSWAGGDEKLFF.

The V gene is TRBV5-1, the J gene TRBJ2-1; the match to TRBD2 covers 7 bases. Germline CDR1 SGHRS, CDR2 YFSETQ. The CDR3 has 12 residues. V dropped 0 bases and J dropped 15; count of bases not matched to a gene: 6. CDR3 residues: CASSLVAGATFF. In DNA, the CDR3 is TGCGCCAGCAGCTTGGTGGCGGGAGCGACGTTCTTC.

The chain recombines TRBV28 with TRBJ1-5, with 7 nucleotides matching TRBD1. The ends lost 5 bases at V and 6 bases at J; junction bases unmatched: 13. This CDR3 spans 16 amino acids. The germline V gene has CDR1 MDHEN and CDR2 SYDVKM. CDR3 DNA sequence: TGTGCCAGCAGTGACCTATTAGACAGGGTTGTTCAGCCCCAGCATTTT. It codes for CASSDLLDRVVQPQHF.

The V gene is TRBV5-4, the J gene TRBJ2-3; 7 bases are a match to TRBD2. The V and J ends lost 0 bases and 1 base, in that order; junction bases with no gene match: 5. The CDR3 has 16 amino acids. The germline gives CDR1 SGHNT, CDR2 YYREEE (reference sequence). The CDR3 reads CASSLGGAGGTDTQYF. The CDR3 DNA sequence: TGTGCCAGCAGCTTGGGAGGGGCGGGGGGCACAGATACGCAGTATTTT.

The chain uses TRBV3-1 (or the pseudogene TRBV3-2) and TRBJ2-7; TRBD2 matches at 7 bases. J was trimmed by 0 bases and V by 5 bases; bases with no gene match: 4. CDR3 length: 14 amino acids. Germline CDR1 reads LGHDT; CDR2 reads YNNKEL (reference sequence). The DNA of the CDR3 is TGTGCCAGCAGCAAGCTAGCGGCCTCCTACGAGCAGTACTTC. Translation: CASSKLAASYEQYF.

J is TRBJ2-1 and V is TRBV20-1; D perhaps matches TRBD1 (5 bases). This CDR3 comprises 11 residues. Trimming left V 7 bases short and J 9 bases short, with 13 bases between. CDR1 DFQATT and CDR2 SNEGSKA come from the germline V gene (reference sequence). For the CDR3, the DNA is TGCAGTGTTAGTGTAGGGGCTGAGCAGTTCTTC. Protein sequence: CSVSVGAEQFF.

The chain uses TRBV18 and TRBJ2-5; TRBD1 agrees at 8 bases. The V gene's germline CDR1 is KGHSH and CDR2 LQKENI. V shed 3 bases and J 5 bases; nucleotides not matched to a gene: 5. CDR3 length equals 14 residues. The CDR3 is CASSPLGQEETQYF. In nucleotides, the CDR3 is TGTGCCAGCTCACCTTTGGGACAGGAGGAGACCCAGTACTTC.

V is TRBV9 and J is TRBJ2-3; 7 nucleotides align to TRBD1. This CDR3 spans 13 amino acids. Trimming took 4 bases from V and 6 from J; bases not matched to a gene: 5. The germline V gene encodes CDR1 SGDLS and CDR2 YYNGEE. The CDR3, as DNA: TGTGCCAGCAGCATCACAGGGGAGGATACGCAGTATTTT. It specifies CASSITGEDTQYF.

J is TRBJ1-2 and V is TRBV12-3 or TRBV12-4; 7 bases fit TRBD1. The ends lost 5 bases at V and 7 bases at J; junction bases unmatched: 7. The CDR3 length is 13 residues. The chain's CDR3 is CASSPGTVGGYTF. DNA for the CDR3: TGTGCCAGCAGTCCCGGGACAGTGGGTGGCTACACCTTC.

The chain recombines TRBV5-6 with TRBJ1-6; weak D call: TRBD1 (6 bases). The CDR3 length is 15 residues. Looked up from germline, CDR1 is SGHDT and CDR2 is YYEEEE. Trimming removed 2 bases at V and 9 bases at J, with 15 bases between. The CDR3 reads CASSLAQGTRSPLHF. DNA for the CDR3: TGTGCCAGCAGCTTAGCGCAGGGGACGCGTTCACCCCTCCACTTT.

The chain combines TRBV4-1 with TRBJ1-3; TRBD1 matches at 7 bases. Germline V gene sequence: CDR1 MGHRA, CDR2 YSYEKL. The CDR3 is made up of 17 amino acids. After removal of 3 bases from V and 3 bases from J, the junction contained 11 bases not matched to a gene. The CDR3 DNA is TGCGCCAGCAGCCAGGCCCGGACAGGCTTCTTTGGAAACACCATATATTTT. It yields the protein CASSQARTGFFGNTIYF.

This chain uses TRBV30 with TRBJ1-2; TRBD1 matches at 10 bases. The germline gives CDR1 GTSNPN, CDR2 SVGIG (reference sequence). Trimming cost V 7 bases and J 4 bases; bases outside gene matches: 15. The CDR3 length is 16 residues. CDR3 sequence: CASSPGQGTISYGYTF. CDR3 in DNA: TGTGCCTCCTCTCCGGGACAGGGGACTATTTCCTATGGCTACACCTTC.

V gene TRBV18 combines with J gene TRBJ2-1; 10 bases fit TRBD2. The CDR3 sequence is 15 residues long. The V gene end was trimmed by 3 bases and the J gene end by 9 bases; junction bases not matched to a gene: 8. Germline V gene sequence: CDR1 KGHSH, CDR2 LQKENI. The CDR3 coding sequence is TGTGCCAGCTCACCTCAGCGGGAGGGCCCGGGTGAGCAGTTCTTC. This encodes CASSPQREGPGEQFF.